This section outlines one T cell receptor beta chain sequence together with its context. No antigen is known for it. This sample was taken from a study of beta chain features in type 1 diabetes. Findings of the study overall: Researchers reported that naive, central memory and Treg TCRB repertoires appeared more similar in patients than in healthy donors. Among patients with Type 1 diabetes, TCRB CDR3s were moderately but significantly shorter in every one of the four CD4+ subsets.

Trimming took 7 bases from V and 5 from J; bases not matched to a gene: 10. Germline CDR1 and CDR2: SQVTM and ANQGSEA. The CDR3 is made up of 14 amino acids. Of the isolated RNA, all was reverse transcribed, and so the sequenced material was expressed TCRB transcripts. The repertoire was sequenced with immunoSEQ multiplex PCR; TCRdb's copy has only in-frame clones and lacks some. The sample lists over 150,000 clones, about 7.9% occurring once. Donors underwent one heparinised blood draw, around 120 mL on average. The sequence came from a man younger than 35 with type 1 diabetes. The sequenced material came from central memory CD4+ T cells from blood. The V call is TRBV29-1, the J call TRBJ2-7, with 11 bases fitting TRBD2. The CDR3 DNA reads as TGCAGCGCGAACCCTAGCGGGGGGAGTGACGAGCAGTACTTC. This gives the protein CSANPSGGSDEQYF.